This T cell receptor (beta chain) stems from a study of shared clonotypes between healthy human individuals. The CDR3 extends over 14 amino acids. The V end was cut by 1 base, the J end by 2 bases, with 6 bases between. Looked up from germline, CDR1 is LNHDA and CDR2 is SQIVND (reference sequence). At the deep level, the assay was run. Sequencing was performed with immunoSEQ multiplex PCR; in TCRdb, only in-frame clones are kept and a portion is missing. This sample has approximately 500,000 clones, with about four fifths found just once. Extraction of genomic DNA in unsorted samples used approximately 84 million PBMCs.

The V call is TRBV19, the J call TRBJ2-1; D is unclear. Sequencing was carried out using PBMCs. The sequence came from a woman in her thirties or forties in good health. Some clones in this sample may be carry-over from other donors' samples. The CDR3 is CASSIGGAYNEQFF. The CDR3 DNA reads TGTGCCAGTAGTATAGGGGGTGCCTACAATGAGCAGTTCTTC.